Listed below are T cell receptor beta chains from one sample, sequenced in a study of spatial heterogeneity in lung cancer. TCRdb called the 5' RACE reads again in MiXCR, with one record for every CDR3 protein. The table shows some 96,000 distinct CDR3 sequences, with approximately 4.4% occurring only once. Specimen: lung tumor tissue, collected at surgery. These receptors originate from a male donor with early-stage non-small cell lung cancer. CDR3s include the opening cysteine and the closing phenylalanine or tryptophan. The D gene is left open where the match is weak. Not all rows give a size; the values are once, few, many and, for expanded clones, a class.

V gene,J gene,clone size,D gene,CDR3 protein,CDR3 DNA
TRBV2,TRBJ2-4,many,NA,CASSGTANSQYF,TGTGCCAGCAGTGGGACCGCGAACAGTCAGTACTTC
TRBV5-1,TRBJ1-5,many,TRBD1,CASSPGTGKAQPQHF,TGCGCCAGCAGCCCGGGGACAGGGAAGGCTCAGCCCCAGCATTTT
TRBV5-1,TRBJ2-7,many,TRBD1,CASSLGDRERAYEQYF,TGCGCCAGCAGCTTAGGGGACAGGGAAAGGGCCTACGAGCAGTACTTC
TRBV20-1,TRBJ2-4,many,NA,CSATLAAKNIQYF,TGCAGTGCCACGCTGGCAGCCAAAAACATTCAGTACTTC
TRBV20-1,TRBJ2-2,few,NA,CSAPLTGNTGELFF,TGCAGTGCCCCCCTGACAGGGAACACCGGGGAGCTGTTTTTT
TRBV7-9,TRBJ1-5,NA,NA,CASSFINRDQPQHF,TGTGCCAGCAGCTTTATCAACAGGGATCAGCCCCAGCATTTT
TRBV10-3,TRBJ2-3,many,TRBD2,CAISESWASGSSTDTQYF,TGTGCCATCAGTGAGTCGTGGGCTAGCGGGAGTAGCACAGATACGCAGTATTTT
TRBV28,TRBJ2-2,many,NA,CASSLSVGVNTGELFF,TGTGCCAGCAGTTTATCGGTGGGGGTGAACACCGGGGAGCTGTTTTTT
TRBV5-1,TRBJ1-1,few,NA,CASSQTDRGRTEAFF,TGCGCCAGCAGCCAGACCGACCGCGGCCGCACTGAAGCTTTCTTT
TRBV15,TRBJ1-2,few,TRBD1,CATSRGGGEGYGYTF,TGTGCCACCAGCAGAGGAGGGGGCGAGGGCTATGGCTACACCTTC
TRBV3-1,TRBJ2-1,many,TRBD2,CASSQFRAGAYNEQFF,TGTGCCAGCAGCCAGTTCCGAGCGGGAGCTTACAATGAGCAGTTCTTC
TRBV2,TRBJ2-1,many,TRBD2,CASRGLAGTDEQFF,TGTGCCAGCAGGGGACTAGCGGGAACTGATGAGCAGTTCTTC
TRBV4-1,TRBJ1-2,few,TRBD1,CASSPRDRDNYGYTF,TGCGCCAGCAGCCCGAGGGACAGGGATAACTATGGCTACACCTTC
TRBV20-1,TRBJ1-5,many,NA,CSAVGGWGNQPQHF,TGCAGTGCCGTCGGCGGGTGGGGCAATCAGCCCCAGCATTTT
TRBV6-6,TRBJ2-2,many,NA,CASSYSVTGTGELFF,TGTGCCAGCAGTTACTCAGTAACGGGGACCGGGGAGCTGTTTTTT
TRBV19,TRBJ1-2,few,NA,CASRSYPSMDGYTF,TGTGCCAGTAGGAGTTACCCATCAATGGATGGCTACACCTTC
TRBV2,TRBJ2-7,many,TRBD2,CASMGPASGSFF,TGTGCCAGCATGGGGCCGGCTAGCGGGAGTTTCTTC
TRBV29-1,TRBJ2-7,NA,NA,CSAWTAPYEQYF,TGCAGCGCATGGACAGCCCCCTACGAGCAGTACTTC
TRBV20-1,TRBJ2-7,many,TRBD2,CSARGEFTSARDRLREQYF,TGCAGTGCTAGAGGGGAATTTACTAGCGCTAGGGATAGATTACGAGAGCAGTACTTC
TRBV28,TRBJ2-7,NA,TRBD2,CASSETSGSLYEQYF,TGTGCCAGCAGTGAAACTAGCGGGAGCCTCTACGAGCAGTACTTC
TRBV7-9,TRBJ2-7,NA,NA,CASSPTPGPTHEQYF,TGTGCCAGCAGCCCAACGCCGGGACCGACCCACGAGCAGTACTTC
TRBV24-1,TRBJ2-2,NA,TRBD1,CATRGQAQGMNTGELFF,TGTGCCACCCGGGGACAGGCCCAGGGGATGAACACCGGGGAGCTGTTTTTT
TRBV20-1,TRBJ2-2,many,NA,CSARDSGTHTGELFF,TGCAGTGCTAGAGATTCCGGGACACACACCGGGGAGCTGTTTTTT
TRBV7-9,TRBJ2-7,few,TRBD2,CASSFKSGTWYEQYF,TGTGCCAGCAGCTTTAAGAGCGGGACTTGGTACGAGCAGTACTTC
TRBV12-3/TRBV12-4,TRBJ2-3,many,NA,CAGGIWGSDTQYF,TGTGCCGGGGGGATTTGGGGCTCAGATACGCAGTATTTT
TRBV15,TRBJ2-7,many,NA,CATSRDPSYEQYF,TGTGCCACCAGCAGAGATCCCAGTTACGAGCAGTACTTC
TRBV5-1,TRBJ2-1,many,NA,CASSLGLDNEQFF,TGCGCCAGCAGCTTGGGACTAGACAATGAGCAGTTCTTC
TRBV3-1,TRBJ2-1,few,TRBD2,CASSPPLPGLASNEQFF,TGTGCCAGCAGCCCTCCCCTTCCAGGACTAGCCTCCAATGAGCAGTTCTTC
TRBV7-9,TRBJ2-2,many,TRBD2,CASSFSGTTNTGELFF,TGTGCCAGCAGCTTCTCCGGGACTACGAACACCGGGGAGCTGTTTTTT
TRBV10-2,TRBJ2-3,many,TRBD2,CATQLREGSDTQYF,TGCGCCACCCAACTCAGGGAGGGGTCAGATACGCAGTATTTT
TRBV10-3,TRBJ1-1,NA,NA,CAISPDLAPEAFF,TGTGCCATCAGCCCTGACTTGGCACCTGAAGCTTTCTTT
TRBV20-1,TRBJ2-1,few,TRBD2,CSAEGRGRSSYNEQFF,TGCAGTGCCGAGGGCCGCGGGAGGAGCTCCTACAATGAGCAGTTCTTC
TRBV4-1,TRBJ2-3,NA,NA,CASSQDGTSTDTQYF,TGCGCCAGCAGCCAAGACGGGACTAGCACAGATACGCAGTATTTT
TRBV6-5,TRBJ1-4,many,NA,CASSRSNEKLFF,TGTGCCAGCTCTAGAAGTAATGAAAAACTGTTTTTT
TRBV27,TRBJ2-2,many,NA,CASSRLLRDTGELFF,TGTGCCAGCAGCAGACTCCTCCGGGACACCGGGGAGCTGTTTTTT
TRBV6-6,TRBJ1-1,many,NA,CASSYPREGMMNTEAFF,TGTGCCAGCAGTTACCCCCGTGAGGGCATGATGAACACTGAAGCTTTCTTT
TRBV24-1,TRBJ2-3,many,TRBD1,CATSDERQGDTQYF,TGTGCCACCAGTGACGAACGACAGGGGGATACGCAGTATTTT
TRBV7-2,TRBJ1-1,few,NA,CASSLALWETAFF,TGTGCCAGCAGCTTAGCCCTTTGGGAGACGGCTTTCTTT
TRBV20-1,TRBJ1-2,many,NA,CSARQFREGYGYTF,TGCAGTGCTAGACAGTTCAGGGAGGGGTATGGCTACACCTTC